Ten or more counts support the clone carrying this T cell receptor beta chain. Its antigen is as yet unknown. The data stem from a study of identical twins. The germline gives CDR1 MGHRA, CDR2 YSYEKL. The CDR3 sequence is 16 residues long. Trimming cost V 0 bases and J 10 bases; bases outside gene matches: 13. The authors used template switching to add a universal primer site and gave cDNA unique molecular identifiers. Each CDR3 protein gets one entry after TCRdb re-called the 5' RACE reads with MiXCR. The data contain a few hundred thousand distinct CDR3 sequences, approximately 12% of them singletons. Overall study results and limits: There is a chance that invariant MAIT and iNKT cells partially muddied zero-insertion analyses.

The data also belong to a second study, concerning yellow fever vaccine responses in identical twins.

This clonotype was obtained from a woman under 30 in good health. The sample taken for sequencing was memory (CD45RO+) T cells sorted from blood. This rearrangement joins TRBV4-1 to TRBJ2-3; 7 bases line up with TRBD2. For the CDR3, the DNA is TGCGCCAGCAGCCAAGAGGATGCGGGATTGGGAGGGGCGCAGTATTTT. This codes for CASSQEDAGLGGAQYF.